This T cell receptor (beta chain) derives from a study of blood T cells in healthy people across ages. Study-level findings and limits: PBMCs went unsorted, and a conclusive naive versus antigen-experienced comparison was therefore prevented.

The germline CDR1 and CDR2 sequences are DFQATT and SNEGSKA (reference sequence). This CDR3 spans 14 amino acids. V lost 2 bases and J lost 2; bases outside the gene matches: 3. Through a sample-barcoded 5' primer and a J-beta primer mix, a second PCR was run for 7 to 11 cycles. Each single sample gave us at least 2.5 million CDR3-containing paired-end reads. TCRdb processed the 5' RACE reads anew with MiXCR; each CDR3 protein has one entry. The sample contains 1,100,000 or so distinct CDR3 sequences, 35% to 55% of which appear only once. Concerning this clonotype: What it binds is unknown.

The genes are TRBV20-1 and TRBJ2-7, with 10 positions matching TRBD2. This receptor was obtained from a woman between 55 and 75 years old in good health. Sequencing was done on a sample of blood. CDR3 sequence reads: CSARRTSGTYEQYF. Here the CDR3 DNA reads TGCAGTGCTAGAAGGACTAGCGGCACCTACGAGCAGTACTTC.